This TCR beta chain appears in the sequencing data of a study of blood T cell repertoires in COVID-19. Looking at the study overall: Acute and convalescent COVID-19 samples came from the United States, Italy and Spain.

V dropped 1 base and J dropped 5 bases, with 6 bases sitting between them. The CDR3 sequence is 13 residues long. From germline, CDR1 is SGHTA and CDR2 FQGNSA. The table came from immunoSEQ multiplex PCR; TCRdb's copy has only in-frame clones and leaves some out. The data show fewer than 300,000 clones, 80% to 90% seen once. Sequences were obtained from peripheral blood. The sequence came from a woman between 35 and 50 years old who had recovered from COVID-19. The chain has TRBV7-2 and TRBJ1-5, with D unclear. For the CDR3, the DNA is TGTGCCAGCAGCTTAGAGGGAGATCAGCCCCAGCATTTT. As protein: CASSLEGDQPQHF.